The 15 T cell receptor beta chains listed next were all sequenced from one sample in a study of graft-versus-host responses after intestinal transplantation. TCRdb's copy holds only in-frame clones and misses some; the assay was immunoSEQ multiplex PCR. The sample carries about 110,000 clones, about 94% recorded once. For these receptors, no antigen is known. Sequences were derived from unstimulated CD8+ T cells sorted from spleen or lymph node cells, sampled before intestinal transplant. The receptors shown here come from a human donor who received an intestinal transplant.

This chain links TRBV5-6 with TRBJ1-1; D gene uncertain. Between the trimmed V and J ends, which lost 4 bases and 4 bases, there was a span of 14 bases. The CDR3 runs to 14 residues. CDR1 and CDR2 from the germline V gene are SGHDT and YYEEEE. The CDR3 sequence is CASSAGYGSTEAFF. CDR3 nucleotide sequence: TGTGCCAGCAGCGCTGGGTACGGGAGCACTGAAGCTTTCTTT.

Notes on this clone: Sequence at one end of the junction differs from germline and may be a read error. This chain links TRBV7-3 with TRBJ2-1, with D possibly TRBD2 on 6 matching bases. The CDR3 covers 15 residues. Germline CDR1 and CDR2: SGHTA and FQGTGA. This CDR3 reads CASSFVRKRAPRMLF. CDR3 in DNA: TGTGCCAGCAGCTTTGTCAGGAAGCGGGCCCCCCGGATGCTCTTC.

The rearrangement links TRBV5-1 to TRBJ1-1; a possible D gene is TRBD1 (5 bases). Germline V gene sequence: CDR1 SGHRS, CDR2 YFSETQ. The CDR3 is 16 amino acids. Deletions cut 4 bases from V and 4 bases from J, with 20 bases between. The CDR3 DNA follows: TGCGCCAGCAGCCCGTCTCGGGGGTCCCAGGGCACTGAAGCTTTCTTT. It yields the protein CASSPSRGSQGTEAFF. The complete variable domain, with remaining parts taken from reference TRBV5-1 and TRBJ1-1, reads KAGVTQTPRYLIKTRGQQVTLSCSPISGHRSVSWYQQTPGQGLQFLFEYFSETQRNKGNFPGRFSGRQFSNSRSEMNVSTLELGDSALYLCASSPSRGSQGTEAFFGQGTRLTVV.

This chain joins TRBV18 and TRBJ2-1, with TRBD1 as a possible D gene (5 bases). Germline V gene data show CDR1 as KGHSH and CDR2 as LQKENI. Deletions cut 4 bases from V and 8 bases from J, with 15 bases between. The CDR3 loop spans 14 amino acids. In DNA, the CDR3 is TGTGCCAGCTCACTGGAGACAGCTTATTATGAGCAGTTCTTC. Protein product: CASSLETAYYEQFF.

The chain uses TRBV29-1 and TRBJ2-5; D is possibly TRBD2 (5 bases). Trimming left V 2 bases short and J 3 bases short, with 10 bases between. CDR1 is SQVTM and CDR2 is ANQGSEA in the germline V gene. This CDR3 spans 13 amino acids. CDR3 in amino acids: CSVESMGEETQYF. The CDR3, as DNA: TGCAGCGTTGAATCGATGGGAGAAGAGACCCAGTACTTC.

This clone was found a few times. The chain employs TRBV5-6 and TRBJ2-1; possibly TRBD1 or TRBD2 for D (5 bases each). The CDR3 consists of 15 residues. Germline assignment: CDR1 SGHDT and CDR2 YYEEEE. V was trimmed by 0 bases and J by 5 bases, leaving 12 bases between them. CDR3 residues: CASSLAGSQNNEQFF. The DNA for the CDR3 is TGTGCCAGCAGCTTGGCAGGGAGTCAGAACAATGAGCAGTTCTTC.

The chain links TRBV30 to TRBJ1-1; no definite D call. Trimming removed 2 bases from V and 0 bases from J, with 4 bases in between. From germline, CDR1 is GTSNPN and CDR2 SVGIG (reference sequence). The CDR3 runs 12 residues. CDR3: CAWSLLNTEAFF. The CDR3 DNA follows: TGTGCCTGGAGTCTATTGAACACTGAAGCTTTCTTT.

The chain combines TRBV25-1 with TRBJ1-1; TRBD1 agrees at 7 bases. The germline gives CDR1 MGHDK, CDR2 SYGVNS. CDR3 size: 17 residues. The V and J ends lost 6 bases and 1 base, in that order; junction bases with no gene match: 14. This CDR3 reads CASSPGAGGPKNTEAFF. Here the CDR3 DNA reads TGTGCCAGCAGCCCGGGGGCAGGGGGTCCCAAGAACACTGAAGCTTTCTTT. Full variable domain (outside the CDR3, taken from reference TRBV25-1 and TRBJ1-1): EADIYQTPRYLVIGTGKKITLECSQTMGHDKMYWYQQDPGMELHLIHYSYGVNSTEKGDLSSESTVSRIRTEHFPLTLESARPSHTSQYLCASSPGAGGPKNTEAFFGQGTRLTVV.

This clone has only a few counts. The chain recombines TRBV5-8 with TRBJ2-7; D remains unclear. The ends were cut back, 4 bases at V and 3 bases at J, with 5 bases in the middle. The CDR3 is made up of 11 amino acids. The germline V gene encodes CDR1 SGHTS and CDR2 YDEGEE. DNA for the CDR3: TGTGCCAGCAGCGGGAACTACGAGCAGTACTTC. Amino acids: CASSGNYEQYF.

This clone was observed once. The V gene is TRBV27, the J gene TRBJ2-7, with D unresolved. Trimming removed 1 base from V and 2 bases from J, with 9 bases in between. This CDR3 region has 14 residues. CDR1 and CDR2 (germline): MNHEY, SMNVEV (reference sequence). Here the CDR3 reads CASSLLGFAYEQYF. The CDR3 region has the DNA TGTGCCAGCAGTTTATTGGGATTCGCCTACGAGCAGTACTTC.

The V and J genes are TRBV27 and TRBJ1-5; tentatively, D is TRBD1 (5 bases). The CDR3 covers 16 residues. With 2 bases removed from V and 4 bases from J, the gap between germline ends came to 15 bases. Germline V lookup: CDR1 MNHEY, CDR2 SMNVEV (reference sequence). CDR3: CASSLIGAGVNQPQHF. The CDR3 nucleotides are TGTGCCAGCAGTTTAATAGGGGCGGGGGTAAATCAGCCCCAGCATTTT.

This clone has just one count. Other DNA sequences in this sample translate to the same CDR3. The gene calls are TRBV19 and TRBJ2-7; TRBD1 matches 11 bases. The trim removed 5 bases at V and 4 bases at J, leaving 4 bases unmatched. CDR1 and CDR2 (germline): LNHDA, SQIVND (reference sequence). The CDR3 contains 14 residues. In DNA, the CDR3 is TGTGCCAGTAGTGCCGGGACAGGGGGTTACGAGCAGTACTTC. Encoded protein: CASSAGTGGYEQYF.

The chain is built from TRBV25-1 and TRBJ2-1, with a possible D match to TRBD2 (6 bases). Looked up from germline, CDR1 is MGHDK and CDR2 is SYGVNS. The CDR3 has 14 amino acids. Trimming took 5 bases from V and 3 from J, leaving 11 bases between them. The chain's CDR3 is CASSWQGLYNEQFF. The CDR3 region has the DNA TGTGCCAGCAGTTGGCAGGGACTCTACAATGAGCAGTTCTTC.

The V gene is TRBV7-9, the J gene TRBJ2-2; weak D call: TRBD2 (6 bases). The CDR3 spans 15 residues. Germline loops: CDR1 SEHNR, CDR2 FQNEAQ (reference sequence). V was pared by 11 bases and J by 2 bases, with 18 bases between. The DNA for the CDR3 is TGTGCCGCCCTCCAGGAGGGGCGAAACACCGGGGAGCTGTTTTTT. This codes for CAALQEGRNTGELFF.

V gene TRBV9 combines with J gene TRBJ2-5; D is perhaps TRBD2 (6 bases). From germline, CDR1 is SGDLS and CDR2 YYNGEE. Trimming left V 0 bases short and J 1 base short, with 10 bases between. The CDR3 spans 15 residues. The CDR3 DNA follows: TGTGCCAGCAGCGTAGTGTGGGGGGTCCAAGAGACCCAGTACTTC. Amino acids: CASSVVWGVQETQYF.